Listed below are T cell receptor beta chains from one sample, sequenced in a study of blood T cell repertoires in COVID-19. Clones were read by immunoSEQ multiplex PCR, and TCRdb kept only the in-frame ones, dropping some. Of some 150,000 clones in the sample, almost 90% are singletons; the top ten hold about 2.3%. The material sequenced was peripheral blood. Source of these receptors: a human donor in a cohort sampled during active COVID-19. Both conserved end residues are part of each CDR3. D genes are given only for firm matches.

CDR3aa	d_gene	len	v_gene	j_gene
CATTRTSGPYNEQFF	TRBD2	15	TRBV2	TRBJ2-1
CASSPGSPYEAFF	NA	13	TRBV28	TRBJ1-1
CASSDPSDPGVNEQFF	NA	16	TRBV4-2	TRBJ2-1
CASSLENAGGGYGYTF	TRBD1	16	TRBV18	TRBJ1-2
CASSILGQFSNQPQHF	NA	16	TRBV19	TRBJ1-5
CAISPAVGYNEQFF	NA	14	TRBV10-3	TRBJ2-1
CASSTGDNSYNEQFF	NA	15	TRBV5-1	TRBJ2-1
CASSLDLNTGELFF	NA	14	TRBV7-9	TRBJ2-2
CASSPAVLQRGGPDTQYF	TRBD2	18	TRBV4-2	TRBJ2-3
CATSRGGTSYEQYF	NA	14	TRBV15	TRBJ2-7
CASSLGLAPQETQYF	TRBD2	15	TRBV3-1/TRBV3-2	TRBJ2-5
CASSLEDIRDNEQFF	NA	15	TRBV5-1	TRBJ2-1
CASPNRTDGYTF	NA	12	TRBV2	TRBJ1-2
CASRTGGYYEQYF	TRBD2	13	TRBV6-5	TRBJ2-7
CASSSAPTGGSTDTQYF	TRBD1	17	TRBV28	TRBJ2-3
CASRSRQVKETQYF	NA	14	TRBV19	TRBJ2-5
CASSVPGGRGGYTF	NA	14	TRBV5-4	TRBJ1-2
CASSQVYAGGYNEQFF	TRBD2	16	TRBV4-3	TRBJ2-1
CASLRTGTTTEAFF	TRBD1	14	TRBV27	TRBJ1-1
CASSYSHPSEQFF	NA	13	TRBV6-2/TRBV6-3	NA
CASSYLDRDNSPLHF	TRBD1	15	TRBV5-1	TRBJ1-6
CASRDTGHSNQPQHF	NA	15	TRBV6-6	TRBJ1-5
CATSFRQGANTEAFF	TRBD1	15	TRBV15	TRBJ1-1
CASSDPTGLNTEAFF	NA	15	TRBV5-1	TRBJ1-1
CAIRETGGNTEAFF	TRBD1	14	TRBV10-3	TRBJ1-1
CASSLEGDTQYF	NA	12	TRBV7-3	TRBJ2-3
CAKESWSFPTDTQYF	NA	15	TRBV28	TRBJ2-3
CASSVGDFQETQYF	NA	14	TRBV9	TRBJ2-5
CTSSHWTSGGVGETQYF	NA	17	TRBV1	TRBJ2-5
CASSQHEKTSGGDSDTQYF	TRBD2	19	TRBV3-1/TRBV3-2	TRBJ2-3
CASSPVRTGENIQYF	TRBD1	15	TRBV18	TRBJ2-4
CASSFSRPGTTNEKLFF	NA	17	TRBV6-2/TRBV6-3	TRBJ1-4
CASSLPGAGELFF	NA	13	TRBV12-3/TRBV12-4	TRBJ2-2
CASRELGTGELFF	NA	13	TRBV27	TRBJ2-2
CASSPYGAGDEKLFF	NA	15	TRBV18	TRBJ1-4
CASSWTGGRSEAFF	TRBD1	14	TRBV6-6	TRBJ1-1
CASSPPPSTGLYEQYF	NA	16	TRBV27	TRBJ2-7
CASSLGSTGNQPQHF	NA	15	TRBV7-9	TRBJ1-5
CASSLDPTGASGNTIYF	NA	17	TRBV5-1	TRBJ1-3
CASSFSGLNTEAFF	NA	14	TRBV11-3	TRBJ1-1
CASSLILSGVSYEQYF	TRBD2	16	TRBV5-4	TRBJ2-7
CATTAGASGRSAETQYF	TRBD2	17	TRBV15	TRBJ2-5
CASSEVGGRGSYEQYF	NA	16	TRBV25-1	TRBJ2-7
CASSWVRTGIYAEAFF	TRBD1	16	TRBV7-8	TRBJ1-1
CASTLEGGVYGYTF	NA	14	TRBV28	TRBJ1-2